This T cell receptor beta chain is drawn from a study of CD8 T cells in Susac syndrome. Germline loops: CDR1 MNHEY, CDR2 SMNVEV (reference sequence). The CDR3 covers 14 residues. V lost 11 bases, J lost 2 bases, and 18 bases lay in between. An amount of RNA that ranged from roughly 0.5 to 1 ug was reverse transcribed with random hexamers. By means of immunoSEQ multiplex PCR, TCR beta CDR3 spanning 54 Vbeta and 13 Jbeta underwent amplification. TCRdb reprocessed the immunoSEQ multiplex PCR reads with MiXCR, giving one entry per CDR3 protein. The data show about 210,000 distinct CDR3 sequences, 95% seen once. The T cells that were sequenced for TCR beta were CD8+ and CD4+ cells from blood. The multiple sclerosis control cohort comprised treatment-naive individuals presenting with stable or active relapsing-remitting disease. TEMRA cells were enriched by FACS, and CD4+ and CD8+ T cells were negatively isolated.

The TCR was taken from a human donor with multiple sclerosis. Material: CD4+ T cells from PBMCs. The chain uses TRBV27 and TRBJ2-5, with D hard to call. CDR3 loop: CASRRLSLQETQYF. The CDR3 coding sequence is TGTGCCTCCAGGCGACTGTCGCTACAAGAGACCCAGTACTTC.